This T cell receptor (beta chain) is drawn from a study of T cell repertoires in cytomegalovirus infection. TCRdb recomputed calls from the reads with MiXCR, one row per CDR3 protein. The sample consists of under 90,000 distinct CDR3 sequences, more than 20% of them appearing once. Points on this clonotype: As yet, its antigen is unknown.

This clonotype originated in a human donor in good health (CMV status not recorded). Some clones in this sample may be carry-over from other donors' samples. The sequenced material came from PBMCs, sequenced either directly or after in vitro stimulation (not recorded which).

CDR3 loop: CASRRTGRSNQPQHF. The CDR3 DNA reads as TGTGCCAGCAGGAGAACAGGGAGGAGCAATCAGCCCCAGCATTTT. The rearrangement links TRBV2 to TRBJ1-5; D might be TRBD1 (6 bases). The CDR3 runs to 15 residues. CDR1 and CDR2 from the germline V gene are SNHLY and FYNNEI. V lost 6 bases and J 1 base, leaving 13 bases between the germline ends.